This TCR beta chain was identified during a study of PD-1 blockade in classical Hodgkin lymphoma. General study findings and limits: Partial responders and progressors had significantly lower baseline TCR diversity.

TCRdb's copy holds only in-frame clones and misses some; the assay was immunoSEQ multiplex PCR. The profile shows 30,000 to 35,000 clones, about nine tenths of them singletons. About this clone itself: Its antigen remains unidentified.

Patients all relapsed after autologous stem cell transplantation, and there was variation in brentuximab vedotin exposure. The authors purified CD4+ T cells from thawed PBMCs by magnetic negative selection. Germline CDR1 is KGHSH and CDR2 is LQKENI. V was cut by 5 bases and J by 5 bases, with 9 bases left in between. The length of the CDR3 is 12 residues. Source: CD4+ T cells from blood, taken at baseline. This chain uses TRBV18 with TRBJ2-5; D is unclear. This clonotype originated in a human donor with classical Hodgkin lymphoma. This CDR3 is CASSALGETQYF. CDR3 DNA: TGTGCCAGCTCAGCCCTGGGCGAGACCCAGTACTTC.